The rows below give T cell receptor beta chains drawn from one sample of a study of shared clonotypes between healthy human individuals. Measured with immunoSEQ multiplex PCR; TCRdb has only the in-frame clones, and not every one. The sample holds about 2.4 million clones, approximately 93% seen once. Specimen: naive CD4+ T cells from PBMCs. The receptor set was obtained from a young man in good health. Some clones in this sample may be carry-over from other donors' samples. Both conserved end residues are part of each CDR3. The order of the fields is V gene, D gene, J gene, clone size, CDR3 protein, CDR3 DNA. The D gene is left open where the match is weak. The listing skips clone size in some rows; elsewhere it reads once, few, many or a size class.

TRBV10-3	TRBD2	TRBJ2-2	once	CAISDPVSGRAAGELFF	TGTGCCATCAGTGACCCGGTCAGCGGGAGGGCCGCCGGGGAGCTGTTTTTT
TRBV20-1	NA	TRBJ2-5	once	CSARDKETQYF	TGCAGTGCTAGAGACAAAGAGACCCAGTACTTC
TRBV5-1	TRBD1	TRBJ2-7	NA	CASSSGSRGPYEQYF	TGCGCCAGCAGCTCAGGGAGCAGGGGGCCCTACGAGCAGTACTTC
TRBV5-1	TRBD2	TRBJ2-7	NA	CASSMGLSNYEQYF	TGCGCCAGCAGCATGGGACTAAGTAACTACGAGCAGTACTTC
TRBV28	NA	TRBJ2-3	NA	CASTKVGGDTQYF	TGTGCCAGCACCAAGGTGGGGGGAGATACGCAGTATTTT
TRBV4-3	NA	TRBJ2-5	NA	CASSQGIWSQETQYF	TGCGCCAGCAGCCAAGGGATATGGTCGCAAGAGACCCAGTACTTC
TRBV2	TRBD1	TRBJ1-2	once	CASSDQGGGSILYGYTF	TGTGCCAGCAGTGACCAGGGGGGCGGAAGTATTTTGTATGGCTACACCTTC
TRBV28	TRBD2	TRBJ2-5	NA	CASSLPGLAGVGTQYF	TGTGCCAGCAGTCTCCCGGGACTAGCGGGAGTTGGGACCCAGTACTTC
TRBV6-6	NA	TRBJ2-3	NA	CASSYGQGRTDTQYF	TGTGCCAGCAGTTACGGGCAGGGCAGGACAGATACGCAGTATTTT
TRBV28	NA	TRBJ1-1	NA	CASSGGSEAFF	TGTGCCAGCAGCGGGGGTTCTGAAGCTTTCTTT
TRBV28	NA	TRBJ2-1	NA	CASSFAEQFF	TGTGCCAGCAGTTTTGCTGAGCAGTTCTTC
TRBV7-2	NA	TRBJ1-1	NA	CASSLDRQNTEAFF	TGTGCCAGCAGCTTGGACAGACAGAACACTGAAGCTTTCTTT
TRBV9	NA	TRBJ2-7	NA	CASSVGPGGSSYEQYF	TGTGCCAGCAGCGTCGGACCTGGAGGGAGCTCCTACGAGCAGTACTTC
TRBV5-1	NA	TRBJ2-3	NA	CASSDQGYTDTQYF	TGCGCCAGCAGCGACCAGGGGTACACAGATACGCAGTATTTT
TRBV4-1	NA	TRBJ1-2	few	CASSQVGLKGYTF	TGCGCCAGCAGCCAGGTTGGACTAAAGGGCTACACCTTC
TRBV18	NA	TRBJ2-2	NA	CASSLLVGTGELFF	TGTGCCAGCTCCCTATTAGTGGGCACCGGGGAGCTGTTTTTT
TRBV5-4	TRBD1	TRBJ1-1	NA	CASSFGTANTEAFF	TGTGCCAGCAGCTTCGGGACAGCAAACACTGAAGCTTTCTTT
TRBV6-6	TRBD2	TRBJ2-1	once	CASSYVPSGINQFF	TGTGCCAGCAGTTACGTTCCTAGCGGGATTAATCAGTTCTTC
TRBV5-6	NA	TRBJ1-3	NA	CASSSGGRRDGNTIYF	TGTGCCAGCAGCTCCGGGGGTCGGCGAGATGGAAACACCATATATTTT
TRBV5-1	NA	TRBJ1-3	NA	CASSFSGISGNTIYF	TGCGCCAGCAGCTTCTCAGGAATCTCTGGAAACACCATATATTTT
TRBV28	NA	TRBJ2-7	NA	CASSLYQGGYEQYF	TGTGCCAGCAGTTTATACCAGGGAGGCTACGAGCAGTACTTC
TRBV5-4	TRBD2	TRBJ2-1	NA	CASSSDLLAGGTYNEQFF	TGTGCCAGCAGCTCGGACCTGCTAGCGGGAGGCACCTACAATGAGCAGTTCTTC
TRBV2	TRBD1	TRBJ1-1	few	CASSEQGANTEAFF	TGTGCCAGCAGTGAACAGGGGGCGAACACTGAAGCTTTCTTT
TRBV29-1	NA	TRBJ1-4	NA	CSVVVWGNEKLFF	TGCAGCGTTGTAGTCTGGGGGAATGAAAAACTGTTTTTT
TRBV30	TRBD2	TRBJ2-3	NA	CAWSVEGGTDTQYF	TGTGCCTGGAGTGTAGAGGGAGGGACAGATACGCAGTATTTT
TRBV7-8	TRBD1	TRBJ2-7	NA	CASSFETGVGYEQYF	TGTGCCAGCAGCTTCGAGACAGGGGTGGGCTACGAGCAGTACTTC
TRBV4-1	NA	TRBJ2-5	NA	CASSQGPRQSAETQYF	TGCGCCAGCAGCCAAGGGCCCCGCCAGAGCGCAGAGACCCAGTACTTC
TRBV19	TRBD2	TRBJ2-7	NA	CASDGGASGIREQYF	TGTGCCAGTGACGGCGGGGCTAGCGGGATCCGCGAGCAGTACTTC
TRBV30	NA	TRBJ2-7	NA	CAWNEDIQGEQYF	TGTGCCTGGAATGAGGACATTCAGGGCGAGCAGTACTTC
TRBV5-6	NA	TRBJ1-3	NA	CASSLRGGSGNTIYF	TGTGCCAGCAGCTTGAGAGGGGGCTCTGGAAACACCATATATTTT
TRBV5-6	TRBD1	TRBJ1-2	once	CASSPTGTGGASNYGYTF	TGTGCCAGCAGCCCGACCGGGACAGGGGGCGCGAGTAACTATGGCTACACCTTC
TRBV11-2	TRBD2	TRBJ2-3	NA	CASSVQSGGVTDTQYF	TGTGCCAGCAGCGTTCAGAGCGGGGGCGTCACAGATACGCAGTATTTT
TRBV28	TRBD1	TRBJ1-4	NA	CASSSLTGGVEKLFF	TGTGCCAGCAGTTCCCTGACAGGGGGAGTTGAAAAACTGTTTTTT
TRBV7-2	TRBD2	TRBJ2-7	NA	CASSPRLAVTYEQYF	TGTGCCAGCAGCCCCCGACTAGCGGTAACATACGAGCAGTACTTC
TRBV7-9	NA	TRBJ1-5	NA	CASGSGYQPQHF	TGTGCCAGCGGCTCGGGTTATCAGCCCCAGCATTTT
TRBV5-1	NA	TRBJ1-1	once	CASSLDSRHTEAFF	TGCGCCAGCAGCTTGGATAGTCGACACACTGAAGCTTTCTTT
TRBV7-2	TRBD2	TRBJ2-3	once	CASSAQAGWGDTQYF	TGTGCCAGCAGCGCCCAAGCGGGATGGGGAGATACGCAGTATTTT
TRBV5-1	NA	TRBJ2-3	NA	CASSLDREVPTDTQYF	TGCGCCAGCAGCTTGGACAGGGAGGTTCCCACAGATACGCAGTATTTT
TRBV2	NA	TRBJ2-7	NA	CASIGDGYEQYF	TGTGCCAGCATAGGGGACGGGTACGAGCAGTACTTC
TRBV27	NA	TRBJ2-7	NA	CASSLSPVGTEQYF	TGTGCCAGCAGTTTATCGCCGGTGGGTACCGAGCAGTACTTC
TRBV5-5	TRBD1	TRBJ1-6	once	CASSYGQVHNSPLHF	TGTGCCAGCAGCTACGGACAGGTCCATAATTCACCCCTCCACTTT
TRBV7-2	NA	TRBJ2-1	NA	CASSFSARLLYNEQFF	TGTGCCAGCAGCTTTAGCGCGAGACTTTTGTACAATGAGCAGTTCTTC
TRBV11-2	NA	TRBJ2-7	NA	CASSSTYEQYF	TGTGCCAGCAGCTCAACCTACGAGCAGTACTTC
TRBV27	NA	TRBJ2-1	NA	CASSFFIRMEQFF	TGTGCCAGCAGTTTTTTCATTCGGATGGAGCAGTTCTTC
TRBV21-1	NA	TRBJ2-3	NA	CASSGKRVRDRVDTQYF	TGTGCCAGCAGCGGAAAAAGAGTCCGGGACAGGGTAGATACGCAGTATTTT
TRBV28	NA	TRBJ1-3	NA	CASVVRQGSSGNTIYF	TGTGCCAGCGTGGTCCGTCAGGGCTCCTCTGGAAACACCATATATTTT
TRBV28	NA	TRBJ1-2	NA	CASNGEGVYGYTF	TGTGCCAGCAATGGGGAAGGGGTTTATGGCTACACCTTC
TRBV7-9	NA	TRBJ2-5	NA	CASRGEGGKETQYF	TGTGCCAGCAGGGGCGAGGGCGGGAAAGAGACCCAGTACTTC
TRBV7-6	NA	TRBJ1-2	NA	CASSLGGGRGDGYTF	TGTGCCAGCAGCTTAGGGGGCGGCAGGGGTGATGGCTACACCTTC
TRBV28	NA	TRBJ1-1	NA	CASSLSGNTEAFF	TGTGCCAGCAGTTTGAGCGGGAACACTGAAGCTTTCTTT
TRBV6-6	TRBD1	TRBJ1-2	NA	CASSRDRGGYTF	TGTGCCAGCAGTCGGGACAGGGGTGGCTACACCTTC
TRBV7-2	NA	TRBJ2-4	once	CASSLSRDNIQYF	TGTGCCAGCAGCTTATCGAGAGATAACATTCAGTACTTC